This T cell receptor (beta chain) is drawn from a study of blood T cells in healthy people across ages. With a J-beta primer mix and a sample-barcoded 5' primer, a second PCR ran roughly 7 to 11 cycles. A template-switch adaptor that had 12 random nucleotides put a tag on each cDNA molecule. TCRdb re-derived calls from the 5' RACE reads in MiXCR, one entry per CDR3 protein. This sample has fewer than 800,000 distinct CDR3 sequences, with roughly 25% found just once. The CDR3 extends over 13 amino acids. Germline CDR1 is LGHDT and CDR2 is YNNKEL (reference sequence). Trimming stripped 1 base from V and 7 bases from J, with 7 bases between. In addition, the sample was reused for a study of T cells of mothers and their children. Per that paper: Over five children, together with their three healthy Caucasian mothers, made up the donors.

The sample comprised blood. The sequence was collected from a boy between 10 and 17 years old in good health. The chain combines TRBV3-1 with TRBJ1-4; D is ambiguous. DNA of the CDR3: TGTGCCAGCAGCCAAGGAGGCCTTGAAAAACTGTTTTTT. Its protein is CASSQGGLEKLFF.